One and the same sample provided the 7 T cell receptor beta chains below, sequenced in a study of blood T cell repertoires in COVID-19. Sequencing was performed with immunoSEQ multiplex PCR; in TCRdb, only in-frame clones are kept and a portion is missing. The sample yields 91,000 or so clones, 85% to 90% seen once. Sequencing used peripheral blood. These TCRs come from a human donor in a cohort sampled during active COVID-19.

This clone was seen only once. The gene calls are TRBV5-5 and TRBJ2-1; tentatively, D is TRBD2 (6 bases). Germline loops: CDR1 SGHKS, CDR2 YYEKEE (reference sequence). V was clipped by 0 bases and J by 7 bases, with 14 bases between them. The CDR3 covers 15 residues. The CDR3 here is CASSLVGRFRNEQFF. Written as DNA, the CDR3 is TGTGCCAGCAGCTTGGTGGGGAGGTTCAGGAATGAGCAGTTCTTC.

The table lists this clone with a few counts. The chain recombines TRBV6-2 or TRBV6-3 with TRBJ2-1; TRBD2 aligns across 16 bases. This CDR3 is built from 16 residues. V was clipped by 5 bases and J by 7 bases; unmatched bases: 5. The germline CDR1 and CDR2 sequences are MNHEY and SVGEGT. In DNA, the CDR3 is TGTGCCAGCAGTGTCGGGACTAGCGGGAGGGGGAATGAGCAGTTCTTC. It yields the protein CASSVGTSGRGNEQFF.

The rearrangement links TRBV7-2 to TRBJ1-4; D is undetermined. CDR1 and CDR2 (germline): SGHTA, FQGNSA. There are 15 residues in the CDR3. V was cut by 4 bases and J by 0 bases, with 9 bases left in between. This CDR3 reads CASSYRVATNEKLFF. The DNA for the CDR3 is TGTGCCAGCAGCTACCGGGTTGCAACTAATGAAAAACTGTTTTTT.

The V call is TRBV19, the J call TRBJ1-1; TRBD1 agrees at 8 bases. The junction had 1 base not matched to a gene; V was cut back by 3 bases and J by 1 base. This CDR3 contains 14 residues. Germline V gene data show CDR1 as LNHDA and CDR2 as SQIVND (reference sequence). The CDR3 sequence is CASSMGTGNTEAFF. The CDR3 nucleotides read TGTGCCAGTAGTATGGGGACAGGGAACACTGAAGCTTTCTTT. The variable domain in full, with the rest retrieved from reference TRBV19 and TRBJ1-1, is DGGITQSPKYLFRKEGQNVTLSCEQNLNHDAMYWYRQDPGQGLRLIYYSQIVNDFQKGDIAEGYSVSREKKESFPLTVTSAQKNPTAFYLCASSMGTGNTEAFFGQGTRLTVV.

The sample holds one count of this clone. The V gene is TRBV27, the J gene TRBJ2-3, with TRBD2 identical over 7 bases. The V gene's germline CDR1 is MNHEY and CDR2 SMNVEV (reference sequence). The V gene end was trimmed by 6 bases and the J gene end by 6 bases; junction bases not matched to a gene: 15. The CDR3 covers 16 residues. The CDR3 DNA sequence: TGTGCCAGCAGATTCACTAGCGAAGTACTCCCCGATACGCAGTATTTT. This codes for CASRFTSEVLPDTQYF.

This chain connects TRBV7-2 to TRBJ2-1, with D uncertain. The CDR3 contains 16 residues. Trimming shortened V by 0 bases and J by 3 bases, and 12 bases separated the two germline ends. Germline values: CDR1 SGHTA, CDR2 FQGNSA. The CDR3 reads CASSLAISSSYNEQFF. The CDR3 region has the DNA TGTGCCAGCAGCTTAGCGATTAGCAGCAGCTACAATGAGCAGTTCTTC.

V is TRBV30 and J is TRBJ2-7, with D tentatively TRBD1 (6 bases). Germline CDR1 is GTSNPN and CDR2 is SVGIG (reference sequence). Trimming stripped 2 bases from V and 5 bases from J, with 10 bases between. The CDR3 covers 12 residues. CDR3 bases: TGTGCCTGGAGTCGTACAGGGAACGAGCAGTACTTC. Residues: CAWSRTGNEQYF.